The table lists the clone carrying this TCR beta chain with many counts. The sample is drawn from a study of T cells in Graves' hyperthyroidism and ophthalmopathy. This CDR3 comprises 13 residues. Germline CDR1 reads SGHTA; CDR2 reads FQGNSA. The V gene lost 5 bases and the J gene lost 4 bases, with 11 bases spanning the gap. The study excluded patients with uncontrolled infection, other autoimmune disease, pregnancy or lactation. TCR beta CDR3 regions were amplified from RNA transcripts. The HTBI primer set served for first-round RT-PCR of the TCR CDR3. TCRdb processed the multiplex PCR reads anew with MiXCR; each CDR3 protein has one entry. Of fewer than 750,000 distinct CDR3 sequences in the sample, 14% to 15% were seen once.

This sequence originates from a woman aged 40-49 years with Graves' ophthalmopathy. The sample was blood. V and J are TRBV7-2 and TRBJ1-2; D unresolved. CDR3 nucleotide sequence: TGTGCCAGCAGCCGCGGACGGTCCTATGGCTACACCTTC. Its translation: CASSRGRSYGYTF.